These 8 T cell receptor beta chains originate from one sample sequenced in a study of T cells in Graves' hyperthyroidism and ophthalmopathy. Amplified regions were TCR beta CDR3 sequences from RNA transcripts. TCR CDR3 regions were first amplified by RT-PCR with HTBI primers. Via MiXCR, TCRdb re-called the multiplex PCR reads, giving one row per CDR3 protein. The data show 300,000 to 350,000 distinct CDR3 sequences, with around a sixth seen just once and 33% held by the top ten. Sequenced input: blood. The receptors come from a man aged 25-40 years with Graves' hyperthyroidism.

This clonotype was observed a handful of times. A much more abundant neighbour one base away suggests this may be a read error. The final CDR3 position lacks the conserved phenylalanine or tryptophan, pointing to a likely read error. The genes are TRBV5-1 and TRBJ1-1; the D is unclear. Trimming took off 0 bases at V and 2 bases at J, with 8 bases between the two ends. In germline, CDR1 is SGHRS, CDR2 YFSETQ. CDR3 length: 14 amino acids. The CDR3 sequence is CASSLGHLNTEAFL. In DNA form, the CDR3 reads TGCGCCAGCAGCTTGGGGCACCTTAACACTGAAGCTTTCCTT.

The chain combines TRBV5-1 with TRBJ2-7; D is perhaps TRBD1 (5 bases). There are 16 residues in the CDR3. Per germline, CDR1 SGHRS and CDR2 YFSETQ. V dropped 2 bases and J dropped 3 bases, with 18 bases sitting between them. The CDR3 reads CASSLGATSIIYEQYF. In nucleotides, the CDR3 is TGCGCCAGCAGCTTAGGGGCAACCTCGATTATCTACGAGCAGTACTTC.

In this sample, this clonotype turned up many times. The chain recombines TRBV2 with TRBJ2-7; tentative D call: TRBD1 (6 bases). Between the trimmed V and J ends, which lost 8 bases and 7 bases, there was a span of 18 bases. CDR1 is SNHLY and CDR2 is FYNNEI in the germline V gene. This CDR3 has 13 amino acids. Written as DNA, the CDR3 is TGTGCCAGCCGTTGGAGCCCCCAGGGGGAGCAGTACTTC. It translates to CASRWSPQGEQYF. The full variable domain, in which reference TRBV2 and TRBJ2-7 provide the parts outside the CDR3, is EPEVTQTPSHQVTQMGQEVILRCVPISNHLYFYWYRQILGQKVEFLVSFYNNEISEKSEIFDDQFSVERPDGSNFTLKIRSTKLEDSAMYFCASRWSPQGEQYFGPGTRLTVT.

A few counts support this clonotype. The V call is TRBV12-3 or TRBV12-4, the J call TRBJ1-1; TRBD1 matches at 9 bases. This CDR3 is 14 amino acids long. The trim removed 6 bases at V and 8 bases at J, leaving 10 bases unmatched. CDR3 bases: TGTGCCAGCAGCCTACAGGGGGCCCTAGGGGAAGCTTTCTTT. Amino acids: CASSLQGALGEAFF.

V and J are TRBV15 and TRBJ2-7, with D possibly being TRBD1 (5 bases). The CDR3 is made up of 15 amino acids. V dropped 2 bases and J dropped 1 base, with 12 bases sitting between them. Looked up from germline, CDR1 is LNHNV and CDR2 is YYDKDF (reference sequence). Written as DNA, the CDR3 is TGTGCCACCAGCAGATCCCAGGCAGGGTCCTACGAGCAGTACTTC. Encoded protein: CATSRSQAGSYEQYF.

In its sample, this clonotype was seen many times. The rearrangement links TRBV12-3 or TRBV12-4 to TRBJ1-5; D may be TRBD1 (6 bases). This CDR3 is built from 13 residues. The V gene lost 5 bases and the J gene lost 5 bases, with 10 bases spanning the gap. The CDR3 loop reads CASSMGADQPQHF. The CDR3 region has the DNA TGTGCCAGCAGTATGGGGGCCGATCAGCCCCAGCATTTT.

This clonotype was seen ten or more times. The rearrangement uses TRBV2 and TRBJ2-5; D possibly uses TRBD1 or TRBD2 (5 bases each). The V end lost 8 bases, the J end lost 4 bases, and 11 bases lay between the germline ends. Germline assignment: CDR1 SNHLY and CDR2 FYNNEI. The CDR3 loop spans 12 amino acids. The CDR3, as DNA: TGTGCCAGCGGGCGAGGGGTAGAGACCCAGTACTTC. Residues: CASGRGVETQYF. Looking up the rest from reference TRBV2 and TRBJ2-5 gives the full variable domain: EPEVTQTPSHQVTQMGQEVILRCVPISNHLYFYWYRQILGQKVEFLVSFYNNEISEKSEIFDDQFSVERPDGSNFTLKIRSTKLEDSAMYFCASGRGVETQYFGPGTRLLVL.

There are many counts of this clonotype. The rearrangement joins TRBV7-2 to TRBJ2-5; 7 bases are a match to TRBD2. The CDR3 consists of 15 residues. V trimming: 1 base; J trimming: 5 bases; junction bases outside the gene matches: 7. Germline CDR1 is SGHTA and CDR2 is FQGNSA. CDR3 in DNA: TGTGCCAGCAGCTTAGGGAGCGGGACGACGGAGACCCAGTACTTC. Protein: CASSLGSGTTETQYF.